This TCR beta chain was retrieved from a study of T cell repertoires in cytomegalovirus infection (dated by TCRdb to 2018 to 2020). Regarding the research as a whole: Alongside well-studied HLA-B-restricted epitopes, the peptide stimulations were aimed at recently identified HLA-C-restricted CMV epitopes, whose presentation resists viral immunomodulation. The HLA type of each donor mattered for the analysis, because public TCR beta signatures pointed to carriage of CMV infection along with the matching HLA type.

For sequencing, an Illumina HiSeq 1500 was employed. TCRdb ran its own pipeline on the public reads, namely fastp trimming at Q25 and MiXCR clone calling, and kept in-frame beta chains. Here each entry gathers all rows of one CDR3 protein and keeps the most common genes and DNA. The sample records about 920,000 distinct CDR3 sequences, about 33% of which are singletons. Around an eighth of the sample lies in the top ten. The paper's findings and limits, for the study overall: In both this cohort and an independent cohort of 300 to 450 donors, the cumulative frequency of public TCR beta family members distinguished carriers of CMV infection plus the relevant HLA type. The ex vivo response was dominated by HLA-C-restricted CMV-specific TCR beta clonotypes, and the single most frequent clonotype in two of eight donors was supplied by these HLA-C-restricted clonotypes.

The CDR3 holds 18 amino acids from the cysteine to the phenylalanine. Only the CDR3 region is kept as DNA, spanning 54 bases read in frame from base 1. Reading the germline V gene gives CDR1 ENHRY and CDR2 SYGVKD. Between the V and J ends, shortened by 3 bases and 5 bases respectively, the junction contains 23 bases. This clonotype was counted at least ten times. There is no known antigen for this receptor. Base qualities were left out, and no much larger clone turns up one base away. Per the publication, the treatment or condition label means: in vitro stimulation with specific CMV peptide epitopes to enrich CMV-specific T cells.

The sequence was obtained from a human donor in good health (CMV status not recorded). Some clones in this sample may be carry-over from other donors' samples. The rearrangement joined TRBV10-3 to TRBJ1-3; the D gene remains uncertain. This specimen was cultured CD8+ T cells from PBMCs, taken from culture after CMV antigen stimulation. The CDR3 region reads CAISEQYSGAGERNTIYF. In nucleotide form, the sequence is TGTGCCATCAGTGAACAATATTCCGGAGCCGGGGAGAGAAACACCATATATTTT.